Each of the 10 T cell receptor beta chains below was sequenced from the same sample in a study of post-analysis software for immune sequencing data. General study results and limits: Compared with controls, patients had more of about 5 TRBV segments, including TRBV5-6, TRBV5-1 and TRBV20-1.

Built from TCR beta cDNA, the libraries had unique molecular identifiers in them. One entry per CDR3 protein, called by TCRdb with MiXCR from the PCR reads. The repertoire consists of approximately 160,000 distinct CDR3 sequences, with around 30% occurring once and the leading ten covering about 1.6%. These TCRs are of unknown antigen specificity. The material sequenced was blood. These receptors were collected from a girl between 10 and 17 years old with multiple sclerosis.

This clonotype was seen ten or more times. The chain links TRBV14 to TRBJ2-7; unclear D gene. The CDR3 covers 16 residues. Germline CDR1 is SGHDN and CDR2 is FVKESK. The V end was cut by 1 base, the J end by 1 base, with 14 bases between. The CDR3 DNA reads as TGTGCCAGCAGCCAAGTCCATCGCTATCCATCCTACGAGCAGTACTTC. Translation gives CASSQVHRYPSYEQYF.

CDR3 nucleotide sequence: TGTGCCAGCAGCGGGACAGGGAACCAAGAGACCCAGTACTTC. It encodes CASSGTGNQETQYF. The rearrangement links TRBV6-5 to TRBJ2-5; 9 nucleotides line up with TRBD1. V shed 6 bases, J shed 0 bases, and the junction held 2 bases outside the gene matches. Germline V gives CDR1 MNHEY, CDR2 SVGAGI. The CDR3 is 14 amino acids.

Many counts were recorded for this clonotype. The chain is built from TRBV7-8 and TRBJ1-2; 10 bases agree with TRBD1. This CDR3 is 17 amino acids long. The ends lost 5 bases at V and 4 bases at J; junction bases unmatched: 13. Per germline, CDR1 SGHVS and CDR2 FQNEAQ. The DNA for the CDR3 is TGTGCCAGCAGCGAGTTAATAAAGGGACAGGGGAGCTATGGCTACACCTTC. This codes for CASSELIKGQGSYGYTF.

This clonotype was seen a few times. This chain links TRBV5-1 with TRBJ2-3; D is perhaps TRBD1 (7 bases). The CDR3 totals 13 residues. Per the germline V gene, CDR1 is SGHRS and CDR2 is YFSETQ. V was clipped by 5 bases and J by 5 bases, with 12 bases between them. CDR3 coding DNA: TGCGCCAGCAGTAACAGGGGAGGAGATACGCAGTATTTT. Its protein is CASSNRGGDTQYF.

Note on this clonotype: A read error may explain this, as a much larger clone is one base away. This CDR3 reads CASSDNLVSYEQYF. CDR3 sequence (DNA): TGTGCCAGTAGTGACAACTTGGTCTCCTACGAGCAGTACTTC. The J gene is TRBJ2-7, the V gene TRBV19; no definite D call. V was clipped by 5 bases and J by 0 bases, with 11 bases between them. CDR3 length: 14 amino acids. Germline V CDR1 and CDR2: LNHDA, SQIVND (reference sequence).

The table lists this clonotype with a few counts. The V gene is TRBV24-1, the J gene TRBJ2-1; no reliable D call. The V and J ends lost 1 base and 4 bases respectively, with 4 bases between them. Germline V gene data show CDR1 as KGHDR and CDR2 as SFDVKD. This CDR3 contains 13 residues. CDR3 sequence reads: CATSDLGYNEQFF. DNA of the CDR3: TGTGCCACCAGTGATTTAGGTTACAATGAGCAGTTCTTC.

This clonotype was detected only a few times. The chain links TRBV12-3 or TRBV12-4 to TRBJ1-2; TRBD1 matches 8 bases. The CDR3 has 14 amino acids. The V segment lost 6 bases and the J segment 5 bases; nucleotides outside the gene matches: 8. Written as DNA, the CDR3 is TGTGCCAGCAGCCCCGGACAGGGTGTTTATGGCTACACCTTC. Its protein product is CASSPGQGVYGYTF.

Of note for this clonotype: A much larger clone lies a single base off, so this may be a read error. This chain uses TRBV4-1 with TRBJ1-6; 8 nucleotides align to TRBD1. In germline, CDR1 is MGHRA, CDR2 YSYEKL. This CDR3 has 17 amino acids. The CDR3 bases are TGCGCCAGCAGCCATGACAGGGGAGGATCCTATAATTCACCCCGCCACTTT. Translating gives CASSHDRGGSYNSPRHF.

The genes are TRBV5-5 and TRBJ2-7; 9 bases are a match to TRBD1. This CDR3 is 14 amino acids long. V was clipped by 3 bases and J by 2 bases; unmatched bases: 3. The germline V gene has CDR1 SGHKS and CDR2 YYEKEE (reference sequence). Here the CDR3 reads CASSSGQGPYEQYF. The CDR3 DNA reads TGTGCCAGCAGCTCGGGACAGGGACCCTACGAGCAGTACTTC.

This clonotype has a count of ten or more. The V gene is TRBV7-2, the J gene TRBJ2-5, with 8 bases fitting TRBD2. The CDR3 is made up of 13 amino acids. The germline gives CDR1 SGHTA, CDR2 FQGNSA. V lost 8 bases to trimming and J lost 1 base; unmatched junction nucleotides: 3. CDR3 residues: CASAGTSQETQYF. CDR3 nucleotide sequence: TGTGCCAGCGCCGGGACTAGCCAAGAGACCCAGTACTTC. Looking up the rest from reference TRBV7-2 and TRBJ2-5 gives the full variable domain: GAGVSQSPSNKVTEKGKDVELRCDPISGHTALYWYRQSLGQGLEFLIYFQGNSAPDKSGLPSDRFSAERTGGSVSTLTIQRTQQEDSAVYLCASAGTSQETQYFGPGTRLLVL.